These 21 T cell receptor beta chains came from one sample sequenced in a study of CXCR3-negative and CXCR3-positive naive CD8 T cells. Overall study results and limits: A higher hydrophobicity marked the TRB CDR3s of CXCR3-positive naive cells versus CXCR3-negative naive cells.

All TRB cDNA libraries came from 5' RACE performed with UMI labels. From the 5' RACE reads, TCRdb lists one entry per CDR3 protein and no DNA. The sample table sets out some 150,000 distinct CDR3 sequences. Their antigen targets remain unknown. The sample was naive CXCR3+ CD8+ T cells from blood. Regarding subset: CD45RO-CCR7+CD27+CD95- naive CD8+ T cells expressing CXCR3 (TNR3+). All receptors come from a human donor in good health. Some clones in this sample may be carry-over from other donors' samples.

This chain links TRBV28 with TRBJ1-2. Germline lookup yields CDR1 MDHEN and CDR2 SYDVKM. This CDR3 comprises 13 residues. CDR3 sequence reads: CASSLGKTYGYTF.

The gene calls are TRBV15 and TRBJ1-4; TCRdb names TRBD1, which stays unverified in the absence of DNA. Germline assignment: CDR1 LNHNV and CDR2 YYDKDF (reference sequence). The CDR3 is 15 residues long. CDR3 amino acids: CATSVNRATNEKLFF.

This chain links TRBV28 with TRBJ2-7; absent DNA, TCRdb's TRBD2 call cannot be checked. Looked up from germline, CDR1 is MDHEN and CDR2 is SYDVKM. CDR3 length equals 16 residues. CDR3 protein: CASSLENSGSAYEQYF.

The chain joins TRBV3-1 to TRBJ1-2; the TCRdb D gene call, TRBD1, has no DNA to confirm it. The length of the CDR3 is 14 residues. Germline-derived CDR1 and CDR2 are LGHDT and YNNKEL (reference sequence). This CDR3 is CASSQHRGEDGYTF.

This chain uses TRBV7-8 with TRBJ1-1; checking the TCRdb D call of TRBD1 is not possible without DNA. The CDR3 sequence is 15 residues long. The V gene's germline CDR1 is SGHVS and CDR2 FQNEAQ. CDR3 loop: CASSIYRDPVPEAFF.

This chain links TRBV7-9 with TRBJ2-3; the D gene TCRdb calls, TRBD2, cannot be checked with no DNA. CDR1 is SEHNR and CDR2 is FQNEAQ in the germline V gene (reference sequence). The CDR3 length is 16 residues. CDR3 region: CASSSLSGRRPDTQYF.

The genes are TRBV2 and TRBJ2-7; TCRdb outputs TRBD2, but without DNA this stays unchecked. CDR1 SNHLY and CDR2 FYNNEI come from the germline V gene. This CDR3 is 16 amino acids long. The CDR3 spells CASRGEASGSVYEQYF.

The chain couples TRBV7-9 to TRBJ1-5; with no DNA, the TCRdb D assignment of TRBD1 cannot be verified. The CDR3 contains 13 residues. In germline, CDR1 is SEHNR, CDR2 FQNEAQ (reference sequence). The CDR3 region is CASSPGSNQPQHF. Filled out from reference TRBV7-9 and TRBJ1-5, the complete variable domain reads DTGVSQNPRHKITKRGQNVTFRCDPISEHNRLYWYRQTLGQGPEFLTYFQNEAQLEKSRLLSDRFSAERPKGSFSTLEIQRTEQGDSAMYLCASSPGSNQPQHFGDGTRLSIL.

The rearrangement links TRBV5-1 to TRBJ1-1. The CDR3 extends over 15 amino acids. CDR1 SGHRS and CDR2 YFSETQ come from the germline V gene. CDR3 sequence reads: CASTTKDRLNTEAFF. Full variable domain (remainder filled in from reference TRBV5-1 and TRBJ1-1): KAGVTQTPRYLIKTRGQQVTLSCSPISGHRSVSWYQQTPGQGLQFLFEYFSETQRNKGNFPGRFSGRQFSNSRSEMNVSTLELGDSALYLCASTTKDRLNTEAFFGQGTRLTVV.

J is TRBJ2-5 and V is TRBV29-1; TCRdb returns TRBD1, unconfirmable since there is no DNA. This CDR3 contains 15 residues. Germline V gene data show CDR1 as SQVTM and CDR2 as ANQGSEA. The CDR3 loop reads CSVELPGDSQETQYF.

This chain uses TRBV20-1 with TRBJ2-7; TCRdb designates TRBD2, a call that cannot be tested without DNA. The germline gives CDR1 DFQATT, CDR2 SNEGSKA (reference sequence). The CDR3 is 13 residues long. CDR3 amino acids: CSASGTSVYEQYF.

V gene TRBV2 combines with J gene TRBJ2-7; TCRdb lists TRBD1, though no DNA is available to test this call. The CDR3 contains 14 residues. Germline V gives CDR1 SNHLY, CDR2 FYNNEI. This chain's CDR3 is CASRGTGYSYEQYF.

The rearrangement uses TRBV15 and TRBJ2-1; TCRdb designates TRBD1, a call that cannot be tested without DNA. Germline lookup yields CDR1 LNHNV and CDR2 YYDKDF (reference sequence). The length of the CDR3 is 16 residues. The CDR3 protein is CATSRDRDRGPREQFF.

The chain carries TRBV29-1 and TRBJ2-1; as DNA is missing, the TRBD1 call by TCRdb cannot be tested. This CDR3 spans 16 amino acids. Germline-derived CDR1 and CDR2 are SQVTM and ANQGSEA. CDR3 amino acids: CSVEFSDRGVYNEQFF.

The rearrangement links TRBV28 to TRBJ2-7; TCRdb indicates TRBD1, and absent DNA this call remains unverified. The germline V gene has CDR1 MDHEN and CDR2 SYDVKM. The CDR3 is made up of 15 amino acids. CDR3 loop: CASRERTGPLLEQYF.

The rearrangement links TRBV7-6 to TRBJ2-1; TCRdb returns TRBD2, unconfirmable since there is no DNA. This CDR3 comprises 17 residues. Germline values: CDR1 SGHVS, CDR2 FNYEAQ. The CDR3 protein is CASSLGIGTSGYNEQFF. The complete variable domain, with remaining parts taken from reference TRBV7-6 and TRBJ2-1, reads GAGVSQSPRYKVTKRGQDVALRCDPISGHVSLYWYRQALGQGPEFLTYFNYEAQQDKSGLPNDRFSAERPEGSISTLTIQRTEQRDSAMYRCASSLGIGTSGYNEQFFGPGTRLTVL.

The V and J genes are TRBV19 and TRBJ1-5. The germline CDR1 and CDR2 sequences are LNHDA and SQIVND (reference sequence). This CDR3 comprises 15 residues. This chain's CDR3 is CASSIGTRGDQPQHF. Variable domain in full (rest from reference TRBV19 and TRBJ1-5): DGGITQSPKYLFRKEGQNVTLSCEQNLNHDAMYWYRQDPGQGLRLIYYSQIVNDFQKGDIAEGYSVSREKKESFPLTVTSAQKNPTAFYLCASSIGTRGDQPQHFGDGTRLSIL.

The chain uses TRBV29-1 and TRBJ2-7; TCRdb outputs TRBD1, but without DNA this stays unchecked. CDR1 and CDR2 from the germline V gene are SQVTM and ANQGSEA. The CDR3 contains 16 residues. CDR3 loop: CSVRGELEGRPYEQYF.

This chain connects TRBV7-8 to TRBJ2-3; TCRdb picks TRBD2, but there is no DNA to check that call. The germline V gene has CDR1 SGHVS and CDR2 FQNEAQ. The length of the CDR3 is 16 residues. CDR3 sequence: CASSSLAGVGGDTQYF.

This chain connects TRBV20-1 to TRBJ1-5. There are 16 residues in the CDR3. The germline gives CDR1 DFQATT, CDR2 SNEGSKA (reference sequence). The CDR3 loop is CSARDYRQDSNQPQHF.

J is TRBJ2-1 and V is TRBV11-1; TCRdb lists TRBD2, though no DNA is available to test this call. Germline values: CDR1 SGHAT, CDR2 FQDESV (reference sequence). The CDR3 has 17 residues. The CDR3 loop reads CASSPTPGLAGDNEQFF.